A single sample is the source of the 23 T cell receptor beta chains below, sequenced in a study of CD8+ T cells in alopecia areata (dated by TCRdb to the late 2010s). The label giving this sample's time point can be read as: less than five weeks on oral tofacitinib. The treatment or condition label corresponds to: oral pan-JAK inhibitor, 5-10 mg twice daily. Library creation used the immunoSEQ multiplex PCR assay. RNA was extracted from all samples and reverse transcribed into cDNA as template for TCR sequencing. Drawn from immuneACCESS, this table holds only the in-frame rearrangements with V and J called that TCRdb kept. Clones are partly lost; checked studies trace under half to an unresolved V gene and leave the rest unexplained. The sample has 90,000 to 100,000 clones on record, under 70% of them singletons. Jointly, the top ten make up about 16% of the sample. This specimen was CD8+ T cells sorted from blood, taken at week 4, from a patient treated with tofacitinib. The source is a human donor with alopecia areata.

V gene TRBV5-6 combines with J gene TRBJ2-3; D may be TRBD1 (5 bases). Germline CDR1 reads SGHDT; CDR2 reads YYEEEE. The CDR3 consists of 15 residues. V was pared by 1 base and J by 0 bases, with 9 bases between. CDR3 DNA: TGTGCCAGCAGCTTGAACAGGAGAAGCACAGATACGCAGTATTTT. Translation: CASSLNRRSTDTQYF.

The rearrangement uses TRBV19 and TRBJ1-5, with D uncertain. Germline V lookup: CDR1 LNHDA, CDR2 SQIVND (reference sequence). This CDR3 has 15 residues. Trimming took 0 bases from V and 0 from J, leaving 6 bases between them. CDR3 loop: CASSIDVGSNQPQHF. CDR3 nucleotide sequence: TGTGCCAGTAGTATAGATGTGGGTAGCAATCAGCCCCAGCATTTT.

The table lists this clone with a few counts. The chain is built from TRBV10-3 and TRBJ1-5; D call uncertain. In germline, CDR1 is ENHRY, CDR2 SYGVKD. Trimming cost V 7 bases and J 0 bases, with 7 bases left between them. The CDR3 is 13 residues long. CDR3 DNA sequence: TGTGCCATCAAGGCTGATAGCAATCAGCCCCAGCATTTT. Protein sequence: CAIKADSNQPQHF.

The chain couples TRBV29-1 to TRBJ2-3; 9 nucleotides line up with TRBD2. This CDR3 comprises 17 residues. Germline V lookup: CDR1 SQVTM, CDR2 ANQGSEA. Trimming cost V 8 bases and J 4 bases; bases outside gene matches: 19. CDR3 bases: TGCAGCATGCCCTCTCCTGTAGGCGGGGGGGCTCCAGATACGCAGTATTTT. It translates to CSMPSPVGGGAPDTQYF.

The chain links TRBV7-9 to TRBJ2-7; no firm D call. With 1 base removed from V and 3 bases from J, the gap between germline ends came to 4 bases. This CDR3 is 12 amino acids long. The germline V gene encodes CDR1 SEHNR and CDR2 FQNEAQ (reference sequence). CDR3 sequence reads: CASSLDFYEQYF. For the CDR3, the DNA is TGTGCCAGCAGCTTAGATTTCTACGAGCAGTACTTC.

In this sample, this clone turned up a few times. CDR3 nucleotide sequence: TGCAGCGTTGAAGGAGGAGGGACGGCAGCCTACGAGCAGTACTTC. Protein: CSVEGGGTAAYEQYF. The V and J genes are TRBV29-1 and TRBJ2-7; possibly TRBD2 for D (6 bases). Per the germline V gene, CDR1 is SQVTM and CDR2 is ANQGSEA. V lost 1 base to trimming and J lost 2 bases, with 15 bases between them. The CDR3 totals 15 residues.

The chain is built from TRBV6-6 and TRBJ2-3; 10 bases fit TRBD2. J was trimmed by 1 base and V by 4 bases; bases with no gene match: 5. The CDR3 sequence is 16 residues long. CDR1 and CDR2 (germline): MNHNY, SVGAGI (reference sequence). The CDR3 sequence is CASSFLAGEGTDTQYF. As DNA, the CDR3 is TGTGCCAGCAGTTTCCTAGCGGGAGAAGGCACAGATACGCAGTATTTT.

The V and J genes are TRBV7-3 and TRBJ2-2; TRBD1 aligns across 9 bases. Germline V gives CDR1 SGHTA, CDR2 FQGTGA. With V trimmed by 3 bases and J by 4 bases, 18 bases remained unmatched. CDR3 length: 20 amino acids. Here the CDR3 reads CASSFGPPRGQGYSTGELFF. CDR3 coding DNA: TGTGCCAGCAGCTTTGGGCCCCCTCGCGGACAGGGGTATAGCACCGGGGAGCTGTTTTTT. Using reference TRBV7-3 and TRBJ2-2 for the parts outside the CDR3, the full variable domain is GAGVSQTPSNKVTEKGKYVELRCDPISGHTALYWYRQSLGQGPEFLIYFQGTGAADDSGLPNDRFFAVRPEGSVSTLKIQRTERGDSAVYLCASSFGPPRGQGYSTGELFFGEGSRLTVL.

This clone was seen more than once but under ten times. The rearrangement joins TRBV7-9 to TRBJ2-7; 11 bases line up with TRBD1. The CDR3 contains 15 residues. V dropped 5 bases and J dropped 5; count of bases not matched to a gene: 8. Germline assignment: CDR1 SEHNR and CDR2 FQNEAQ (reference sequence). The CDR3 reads CASSPPRTGGNEQYF. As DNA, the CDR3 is TGTGCCAGCAGCCCGCCCCGGACAGGGGGCAACGAGCAGTACTTC.

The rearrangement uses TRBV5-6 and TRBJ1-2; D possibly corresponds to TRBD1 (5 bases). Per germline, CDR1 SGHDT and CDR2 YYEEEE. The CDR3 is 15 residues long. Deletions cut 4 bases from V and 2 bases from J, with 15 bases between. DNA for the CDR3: TGTGCCAGCAGCCCGGGCCTGACAGCGAACTATGGCTACACCTTC. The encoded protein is CASSPGLTANYGYTF.

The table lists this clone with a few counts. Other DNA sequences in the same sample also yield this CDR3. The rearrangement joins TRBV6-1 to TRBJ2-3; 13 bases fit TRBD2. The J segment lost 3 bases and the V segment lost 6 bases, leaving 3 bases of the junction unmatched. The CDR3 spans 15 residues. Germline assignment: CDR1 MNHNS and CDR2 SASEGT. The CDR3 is CASRTGLAGTDTQYF. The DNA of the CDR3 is TGTGCCAGCAGAACGGGACTAGCGGGGACAGATACGCAGTATTTT.

The CDR3 is CASSLLGDSYEQYF. CDR3 bases: TGTGCCAGCAGTTTATTGGGGGACTCCTACGAGCAGTACTTC. This chain connects TRBV27 to TRBJ2-7; D is perhaps TRBD1 or TRBD2 (5 bases each). V was pared by 1 base and J by 0 bases, with 7 bases between. The germline gives CDR1 MNHEY, CDR2 SMNVEV (reference sequence). The CDR3 spans 14 residues.

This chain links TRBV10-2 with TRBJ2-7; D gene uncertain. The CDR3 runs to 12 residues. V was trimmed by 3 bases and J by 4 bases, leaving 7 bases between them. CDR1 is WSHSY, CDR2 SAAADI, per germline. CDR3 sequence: CASSDDAYEQYF. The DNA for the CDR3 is TGCGCCAGCAGTGATGACGCGTACGAGCAGTACTTC.

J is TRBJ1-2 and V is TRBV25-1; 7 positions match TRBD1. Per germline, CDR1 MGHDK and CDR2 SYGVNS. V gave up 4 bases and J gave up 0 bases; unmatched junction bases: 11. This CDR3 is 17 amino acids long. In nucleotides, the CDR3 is TGTGCCAGCAGTGGTCTCTTAAGGGGACAGACTAACTATGGCTACACCTTC. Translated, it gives CASSGLLRGQTNYGYTF.

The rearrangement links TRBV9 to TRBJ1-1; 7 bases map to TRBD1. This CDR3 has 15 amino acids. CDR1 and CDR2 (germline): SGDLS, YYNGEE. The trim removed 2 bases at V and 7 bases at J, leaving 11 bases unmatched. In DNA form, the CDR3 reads TGTGCCAGCAGCGTCGGACAGGCCCCCATGGATGAAGCTTTCTTT. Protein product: CASSVGQAPMDEAFF. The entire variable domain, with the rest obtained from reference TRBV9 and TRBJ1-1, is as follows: DSGVTQTPKHLITATGQRVTLRCSPRSGDLSVYWYQQSLDQGLQFLIQYYNGEERAKGNILERFSAQQFPDLHSELNLSSLELGDSALYFCASSVGQAPMDEAFFGQGTRLTVV.

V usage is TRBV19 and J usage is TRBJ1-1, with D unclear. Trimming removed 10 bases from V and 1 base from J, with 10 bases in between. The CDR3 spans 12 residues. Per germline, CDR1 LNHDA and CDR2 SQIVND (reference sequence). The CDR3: CATHPGNTEAFF. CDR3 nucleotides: TGTGCCACCCACCCGGGGAACACTGAAGCTTTCTTT.

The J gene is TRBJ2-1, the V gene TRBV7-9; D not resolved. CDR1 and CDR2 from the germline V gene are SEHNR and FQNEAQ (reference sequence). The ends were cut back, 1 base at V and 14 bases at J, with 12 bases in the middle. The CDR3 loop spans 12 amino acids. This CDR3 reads CASSLEAPLEFF. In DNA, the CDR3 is TGTGCCAGCAGCTTAGAGGCTCCCCTGGAGTTCTTC.

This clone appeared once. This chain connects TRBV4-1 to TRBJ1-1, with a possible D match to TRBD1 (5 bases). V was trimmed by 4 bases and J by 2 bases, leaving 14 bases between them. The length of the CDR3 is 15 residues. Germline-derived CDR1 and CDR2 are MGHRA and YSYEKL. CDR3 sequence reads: CASSLHVRANTEAFF. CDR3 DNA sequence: TGCGCCAGCAGCCTTCATGTCAGGGCAAACACTGAAGCTTTCTTT.

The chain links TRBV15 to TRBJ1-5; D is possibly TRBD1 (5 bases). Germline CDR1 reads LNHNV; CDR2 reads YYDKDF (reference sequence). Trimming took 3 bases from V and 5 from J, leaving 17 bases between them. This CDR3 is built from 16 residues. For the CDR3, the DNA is TGTGCCACCAGCAGCCTCCTTGGCAGGGAGTATCAGCCCCAGCATTTT. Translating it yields CATSSLLGREYQPQHF.

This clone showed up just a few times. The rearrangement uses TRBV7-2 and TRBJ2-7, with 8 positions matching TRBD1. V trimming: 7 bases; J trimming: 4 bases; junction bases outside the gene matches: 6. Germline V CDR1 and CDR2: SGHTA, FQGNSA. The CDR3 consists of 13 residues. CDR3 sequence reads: CASTAGGLYEQYF. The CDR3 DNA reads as TGTGCCAGCACCGCAGGGGGCTTGTACGAGCAGTACTTC.

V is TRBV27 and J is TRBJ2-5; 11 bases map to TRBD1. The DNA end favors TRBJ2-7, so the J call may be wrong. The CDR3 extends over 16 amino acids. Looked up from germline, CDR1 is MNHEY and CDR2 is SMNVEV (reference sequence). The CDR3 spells CASSSPRDRGAYEQYF. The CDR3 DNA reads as TGTGCCAGCAGTTCTCCCCGGGACAGGGGGGCCTACGAGCAGTACTTC.

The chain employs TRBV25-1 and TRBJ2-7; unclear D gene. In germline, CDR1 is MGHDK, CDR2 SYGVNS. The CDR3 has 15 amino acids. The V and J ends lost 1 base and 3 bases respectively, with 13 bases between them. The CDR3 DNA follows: TGTGCCAGCAGTGAATTCGGTCAGACCGTCTACGAGCAGTACTTC. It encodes CASSEFGQTVYEQYF.

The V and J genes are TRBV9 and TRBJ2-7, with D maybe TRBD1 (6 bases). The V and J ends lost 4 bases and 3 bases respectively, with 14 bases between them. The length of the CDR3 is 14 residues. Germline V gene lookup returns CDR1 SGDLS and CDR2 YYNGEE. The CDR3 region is CASSTGLTIYEQYF. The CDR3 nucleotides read TGTGCCAGCAGCACAGGGTTGACAATCTACGAGCAGTACTTC.